These T cell receptor beta chains were read from a single sample in a study of cytomegalovirus exposure and HLA in healthy donors. Some clones are missing from TCRdb's copy, which holds only in-frame ones; the method was immunoSEQ multiplex PCR. The data contain 180,000 or so clones, 76% of them seen just once; the ten biggest clones take up around 1.6%. The sample comprised PBMCs. These receptors came from a man between 18 and 29 years old in good health and CMV-seronegative. The CDR3 runs from the conserved cysteine through the conserved F or W. D genes are given only for firm matches. Not every row has a clone size; where given, it reads once, few, many or a size class.

CDR3 length,D gene,V gene,clone size,J gene,CDR3 DNA,CDR3 protein
15,TRBD2,TRBV29-1,NA,TRBJ2-7,TGCAGCGTTGAACTAGCGGGGGATAAATGGTACGAGCAGTACTTC,CSVELAGDKWYEQYF
15,NA,TRBV18,NA,TRBJ2-5,TGTGCCAGCTTACGACGGGCAGGGGCTGGGGAGACCCAGTACTTC,CASLRRAGAGETQYF
14,NA,TRBV6-5,few,TRBJ2-7,TGTGCCAGCAGCCCCCGAGGGGGGGGCTACGAGCAGTACTTC,CASSPRGGGYEQYF
14,TRBD1,TRBV5-1,NA,TRBJ2-7,TGCGCCAGCAGCTTGAGGGCAGGGGGCCACGAGCAGTACTTC,CASSLRAGGHEQYF
16,NA,TRBV6-5,NA,TRBJ2-2,TGTGCCAGCAGTTACTCGGGACAAACGAACACCGGGGAGCTGTTTTTT,CASSYSGQTNTGELFF
14,NA,TRBV6-1,NA,TRBJ1-5,TGTGCCAGCAGTGGACTAATTAGCAATCAGCCCCAGCATTTT,CASSGLISNQPQHF
17,NA,TRBV27,NA,TRBJ2-3,TGTGCCAGCAGTTTTTTCGAGGGCTGGGAAAAAGGGGATACGCAGTATTTT,CASSFFEGWEKGDTQYF
17,NA,TRBV6-4,once,TRBJ1-5,TGTGCCAGCAGGGAAAGGACAGAAATCTTTTTGAATCAGCCCCAGCATTTT,CASRERTEIFLNQPQHF
15,NA,TRBV9,NA,TRBJ2-7,TGTGCCAGCAGCGGGCCCTCACAGGGCATGGGCGAGCAGTACTTC,CASSGPSQGMGEQYF
16,TRBD1,TRBV7-4,few,TRBJ1-1,TGTGCCAGCAGCCGAACGACCGGGACAGGGGGGCCTGAAGCTTTCTTT,CASSRTTGTGGPEAFF
15,TRBD1,TRBV27,NA,TRBJ1-2,TGTGCCAGCAGGGATGCGGGACAGGGATACTATGGCTACACCTTC,CASRDAGQGYYGYTF
15,NA,TRBV2,NA,TRBJ1-5,TGTGCCAGCAGTGGGTCTGCGAGGGGCAATCAGCCCCAGCATTTT,CASSGSARGNQPQHF
15,NA,TRBV5-1,NA,TRBJ1-1,TGCGCCAGCAGCTTGGCGGCAGGTCCGAACACTGAAGCTTTCTTT,CASSLAAGPNTEAFF
15,TRBD1,TRBV4-2,NA,TRBJ1-2,TGTGCCAGCAGCCAAAACAGGGGGATTAGGTATGGCTACACCTTC,CASSQNRGIRYGYTF
14,TRBD2,TRBV2,NA,TRBJ2-7,TGTGCCAGCAGCATACTAGCGGGAGCGGGGGAGCAGTACTTC,CASSILAGAGEQYF
14,NA,TRBV14,NA,TRBJ1-2,TGTGCCAGCAGTCGGGACACCGTGTTCTATGGCTACACCTTC,CASSRDTVFYGYTF
13,NA,TRBV30,NA,TRBJ2-3,TGTGCCTGGAGTGTACAAGGGGGAGATACGCAGTATTTT,CAWSVQGGDTQYF
14,NA,TRBV15,NA,TRBJ1-2,TGTGCCACCAGCAGAGATGTTACAGAACTTGCTAACACCTTC,CATSRDVTELANTF
15,NA,TRBV7-7,NA,TRBJ2-7,TGTGCTAGCAGCTTAGCGCGGGCAGCAGCCTACGAGCAGTACTTC,CASSLARAAAYEQYF
15,TRBD1,TRBV5-5,NA,TRBJ1-1,TGTGCCAGCAGCGGTGGGACAGGGGGGTACACTGAAGCTTTCTTT,CASSGGTGGYTEAFF
15,TRBD2,TRBV5-4,NA,TRBJ2-1,TGTGCCAGCAGCTTGGACGGGAGGGCCTCTGGTGAGCAGTTCTTC,CASSLDGRASGEQFF
13,NA,TRBV7-8,NA,TRBJ2-7,TGTGCCAGCAGCCAAACCCAGGGGGGCGAGCAGTACTTC,CASSQTQGGEQYF
15,NA,TRBV2,NA,TRBJ1-3,TGTGCCAGCAGGTGGCGGGAGAACTCTGGAAACACCATATATTTT,CASRWRENSGNTIYF
13,NA,TRBV6-1,few,TRBJ1-2,TGTGCCAGCAGTGATCTACCGAACTATGGCTACACCTTC,CASSDLPNYGYTF
14,NA,TRBV5-1,NA,TRBJ2-5,TGCGCCAGCAGCTTGGCGCAGGGGCTAGAGACCCAGTACTTC,CASSLAQGLETQYF